This T cell receptor beta chain came from a study of OX40 agonist ivuxolimab in advanced cancers. Study background: Patients took ivuxolimab, an agonistic anti-OX40 (CD134) antibody. Study results and limitations: Clonal expansion was seen in CD4+ and CD8+ blood T cells by week 6 at 0.1 to 3.0 mg/kg. Nonresponders, in some cases, also had low normalized T-cell clonal expansion.

The assay was immunoSEQ multiplex PCR, and TCRdb's table has in-frame clones only and misses some. The sample records about 83,000 clones, 88% being singletons. CDR1 is MNHNS, CDR2 SASEGT, per germline. The trim removed 3 bases at V and 7 bases at J, leaving 6 bases unmatched. There are 15 residues in the CDR3. Blood samples were obtained at baseline, cycle 4 day 1, and cycle 7 day 1. This clone appeared a single time. Antigen: not known. The clonotype was recovered from an adult with an advanced solid tumor such as melanoma, head and neck, liver or kidney cancer. The V gene is TRBV6-1, the J gene TRBJ1-4; TRBD1 matches at 9 bases. Specimen: CD4+ or CD8+ T cells sorted from blood, collected in a trial of the OX40 agonist ivuxolimab. DNA of the CDR3: TGTGCCAGCAGTGAGGCCGGGACAGGGTCTGAAAAACTGTTTTTT. As protein: CASSEAGTGSEKLFF.